This T cell receptor (beta chain) came from a study of T cell responses to AZD1222 COVID-19 vaccine. Study-wide context: Second-dose schedules of about 4 or about 12 weeks were combined. Broader study findings: A rise in Spike-specific TCR breadth and depth followed two AZD1222 doses. Most donors were white British, females outnumbered males, and clonal diversity was possibly underestimated. Dominant at 160-218 and 743-854, vaccine-associated CD4 TCRs also spanned spike.

With respect to this clone: Its specificity is not known.

The CDR3 is 13 residues long. In germline, CDR1 is SGHTA, CDR2 FQGTGA. The V and J ends lost 6 bases and 4 bases respectively, with 12 bases between them. Profiled with immunoSEQ multiplex PCR; TCRdb holds only in-frame clones, not every one. The data hold around 110,000 clones, with roughly 87% observed a single time. The input for sequencing was peripheral blood, taken on day 0 of AZD1222 vaccination. The source is an adult in good health. The V call is TRBV7-3, the J call TRBJ1-1; D is possibly TRBD1 (6 bases). Here the CDR3 reads CASSRQESTEAFF. Written as DNA, the CDR3 is TGTGCCAGCAGTCGACAGGAGAGCACTGAAGCTTTCTTT.